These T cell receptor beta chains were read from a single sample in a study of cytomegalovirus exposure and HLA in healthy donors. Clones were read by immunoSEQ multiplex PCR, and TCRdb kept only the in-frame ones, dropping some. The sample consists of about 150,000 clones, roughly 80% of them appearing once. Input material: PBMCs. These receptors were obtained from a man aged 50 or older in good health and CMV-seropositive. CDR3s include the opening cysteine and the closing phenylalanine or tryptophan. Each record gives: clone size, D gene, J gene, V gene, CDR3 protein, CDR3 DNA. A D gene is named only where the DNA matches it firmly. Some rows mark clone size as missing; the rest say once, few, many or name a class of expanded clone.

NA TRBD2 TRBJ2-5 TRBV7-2 CASSLAPSAGEFPDF TGTGCCAGCAGCTTAGCCCCTTCAGCGGGGGAGTTCCCGGACTTC
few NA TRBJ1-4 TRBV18 CASSHPGARVNEKLFF TGTGCCAGCTCACACCCAGGGGCTCGGGTGAATGAAAAACTGTTTTTT
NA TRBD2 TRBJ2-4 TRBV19 CASSIGLAGLAKNIQYF TGTGCCAGTAGTATAGGGCTAGCGGGGCTAGCCAAAAACATTCAGTACTTC
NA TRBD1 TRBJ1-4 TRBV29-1 CSGWTGGNEKLFF TGCAGCGGATGGACAGGGGGTAATGAAAAACTGTTTTTT
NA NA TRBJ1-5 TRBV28 CASSFLSSNQPQHF TGTGCCAGCAGTTTCCTCTCGAGCAATCAGCCCCAGCATTTT
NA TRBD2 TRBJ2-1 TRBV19 CASSIYMVLLADNEQFF TGTGCCAGTAGTATTTATATGGTTTTACTAGCGGACAATGAGCAGTTCTTC
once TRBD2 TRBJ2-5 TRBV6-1 CASSGGRSGRQETQYF TGTGCCAGCAGTGGTGGTAGAAGCGGGAGACAAGAGACCCAGTACTTC
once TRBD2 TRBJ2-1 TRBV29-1 CSVVPSGGPSYNEQFF TGCAGCGTTGTCCCTAGCGGGGGTCCCTCCTACAATGAGCAGTTCTTC
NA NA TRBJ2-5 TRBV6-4 CASSASQGLGQTQYF TGTGCCAGCAGTGCCTCTCAGGGGCTGGGTCAGACCCAGTACTTC
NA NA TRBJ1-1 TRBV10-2 CASSLTLPNTEAFF TGCGCCAGCAGCTTGACACTCCCGAACACTGAAGCTTTCTTT
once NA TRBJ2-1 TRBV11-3 CASSLGYTIGANEQFF TGTGCCAGCAGCTTAGGTTACACAATAGGGGCCAATGAGCAGTTCTTC
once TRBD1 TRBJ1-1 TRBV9 CASSPQGQGAPEAFF TGTGCCAGCAGCCCGCAGGGACAGGGGGCTCCTGAAGCTTTCTTT
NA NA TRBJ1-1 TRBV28 CASSWGGGRGITEAFF TGTGCCAGCAGTTGGGGGGGAGGACGGGGAATCACTGAAGCTTTCTTT
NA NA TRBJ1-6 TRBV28 CASSSGQLGSPLHF TGTGCCAGTAGTTCGGGACAATTAGGGTCACCCCTCCACTTT
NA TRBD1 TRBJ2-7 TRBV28 CASRGTGPYEQYF TGTGCCAGCAGGGGGACAGGTCCCTACGAGCAGTACTTC
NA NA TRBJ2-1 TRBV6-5 CASSYGGSAREQFF TGTGCCAGCAGTTACGGGGGGAGCGCCAGGGAGCAGTTCTTC
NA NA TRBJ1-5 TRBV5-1 CASSFVGGDQPQHF TGCGCCAGCAGCTTCGTCGGGGGGGATCAGCCCCAGCATTTT
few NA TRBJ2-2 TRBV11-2 CASSFSGNTGELFF TGTGCCAGCAGCTTCAGCGGGAACACCGGGGAGCTGTTTTTT
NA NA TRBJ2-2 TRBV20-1 CSALYTGELFF TGCAGTGCTCTTTACACCGGGGAGCTGTTTTTT
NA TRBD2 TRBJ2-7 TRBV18 CASSPGLGAGDMYEQYF TGTGCCAGCTCACCAGGCCTAGGAGCGGGAGATATGTACGAGCAGTACTTC
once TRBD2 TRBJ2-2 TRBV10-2 CASKLAGRNTGELFF TGCGCCAGCAAACTAGCGGGGCGGAACACCGGGGAGCTGTTTTTT
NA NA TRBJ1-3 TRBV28 CASSSGTPDSGNTIYF TGTGCCAGCAGCTCCGGGACACCAGACTCTGGAAACACCATATATTTT
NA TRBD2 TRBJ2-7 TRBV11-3 CASSSGFGGGNEQYF TGTGCCAGCAGCTCGGGATTCGGCGGGGGAAACGAGCAGTACTTC
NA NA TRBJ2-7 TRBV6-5 CASSSGSYEQYF TGTGCCAGCAGCTCCGGGTCCTACGAGCAGTACTTC
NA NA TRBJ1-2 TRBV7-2 CASRSTGTGTYGYTF TGTGCCAGCCGAAGTACCGGGACTGGGACCTATGGCTACACCTTC
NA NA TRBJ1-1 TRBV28 CASSLGGMNTEAFF TGTGCCAGCAGTTTAGGAGGGATGAACACTGAAGCTTTCTTT
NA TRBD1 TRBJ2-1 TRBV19 CASSPRQGSYNEQFF TGTGCCAGTAGTCCGCGACAGGGCTCCTACAATGAGCAGTTCTTC
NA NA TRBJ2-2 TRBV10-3 CAISDSPSGSTSNTGELFF TGTGCCATCAGTGACAGTCCCAGCGGGTCGACCTCGAACACCGGGGAGCTGTTTTTT
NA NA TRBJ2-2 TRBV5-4 CASSPIGGLDDSTGELFF TGTGCCAGCAGCCCAATTGGAGGACTTGATGATTCTACCGGGGAGCTGTTTTTT